The TCR beta chain under discussion was sequenced for a study of cytomegalovirus exposure and HLA in healthy donors (dated by TCRdb to 2016 to 2017). In the study overall: In an earlier analysis of several hundred of the donors, under 300 Gb of sequence data and just under 120 million unique TCR beta sequences from approximately 180 million T cells were reported. An early release covering more than 500 HLA-typed donors comprised around 300 gigabases of sequencing data and some 79 million unique TCR sequences. Of the approximately 400 genotyped donors, 65% to 90% fell in the genetic ancestry cluster associated with self-reported Caucasian donors. The study aimed to test whether signatures of past pathogen exposure could be identified by cataloging public T cell receptors. The study used immunosequencing to profile the T cell repertoires of more than 650 subjects and linked those repertoires to cytomegalovirus serostatus. A separate validation cohort of over a hundred different subjects was used in addition to the approximately 640-subject first cohort. High-throughput TCR immunosequencing, statistical association of individual TCRs with disease status, and machine learning were combined to predict cytomegalovirus infection status. To study patterns of TCR occurrence, a later analysis re-analyzed previously published TCR beta repertoires from 500 to 850 donors and added high-resolution HLA genotyping. Rather than drawing on any new phenotypic data, the later analysis identified candidate immune exposures from TCR beta sequences and the way those sequences occurred across donors. An earlier analysis of fewer than 750 of the donors used high-throughput TCR beta sequencing to judge whether each TCR beta V gene segment behaved as functional or pseudogenic. Donor age, sex, ethnicity and CMV serostatus were compiled alongside the repertoire data. In a later genetic analysis, genome-wide SNP genotypes for about 60% of the 666 donors were used, and that subset was treated as a discovery cohort. Every repertoire in the discovery cohort had been generated on one and the same sequencing platform. Class I and class II HLA loci were covered by the typing at four-digit resolution. Typing coverage differed by locus: A, B, C, DRB1 and DQB1 were typed in roughly 620-630 donors, DQA1 in 500 to 550, DPA1 in 600 to 610, and DPB1 in 400 to 490. A few DR-DQ haplotypes were treated as single units for association and clustering because of strong linkage in the cohort. Among approximately 370 genotyped donors of the cohort, an average of around 250,000 unique TCR beta nucleotide sequences was sequenced per donor, of which about 19% were non-productive.

CDR1 and CDR2, per the germline V gene, are LGHNT and FRNRAP. Reading from cysteine to phenylalanine, the CDR3 counts 17 amino acids. Of all the DNA, just the CDR3 is kept, 51 bases in frame from base 1. V is trimmed back by 1 base and J by 7 bases, and the junction contains 9 bases that no gene match accounts for. The cohort consisted of approximately 690 healthy bone marrow donors. At the time of sampling, every cohort member was nominally healthy, though immune exposures that went unrecorded were likely present. The donor was CMV seropositive and was included in the group of 250 to 300 seropositive cohort members. Every donor gave a peripheral blood sample, and the peripheral blood mononuclear cells from that sample were used for TCR beta sequencing. Genomic DNA extraction from the blood cell samples was performed with the Qiagen DNeasy Blood Extraction Kit. The paper's findings and limits, for the study overall: The study listed approximately 150 TCR beta chains as associated with cytomegalovirus. Broadly in line with IMGT annotations, most TCR beta V segments showed up in productive rearrangements about 87% or about 30% of the time in an earlier analysis of some 590 of the donors. Across donors, most TCR sequences were observed very rarely, whereas some public TCRs were present in many individuals. The only immune exposure information available for the cohort was CMV serostatus. It was suggested by the authors that the approach could potentially be generalized to other disease states and immunological phenotypes. In a later analysis, the rate of TCR association differed among HLA loci, with DRB1 alleles having the most associated TCRs and HLA-C alleles having the fewest. An association between a missense DCLRE1C variant and V-gene and J-gene trimming of TCR beta chains was found in a later genetic analysis and replicated in an independent cohort. In a later analysis, HLA-associated TCR beta chains showed more clonal expansion and lower generation probabilities than non-associated chains that were equally common. Only TCR beta chains were sequenced in this cohort, and the absence of alpha or paired-chain data limited detectable features. A group of highly shared sequence variants was considered likely to be a technical artifact of the sequencing pipeline. Three of the identified cytomegalovirus-associated TCR beta chains were confirmed in vitro to be specific for cytomegalovirus antigens. Several of the top co-occurrence clusters appeared to be linked to parvovirus B19, influenza, CMV and Epstein-Barr virus, according to a later analysis. Correlated functional status among segregating V segments might reflect linkage disequilibrium, but an unknown experimental factor could not be ruled out. Because HLA typing was unavailable for some donors at each locus, only the typed subset was used in association tests. Because counts were too low, under 20 rarely observed V segments, including chromosome 9 orphons, were left out of the earlier analysis of 587 of the donors. Presence/absence analyses assumed roughly uniform sequencing depth across donors, an assumption that may not hold. According to a later analysis, most CMV-associated TCR beta chains appeared to be HLA-restricted, and the HLA associations seemed to be driven largely by CMV exposure. Assigning TCR associations to individual alleles was difficult when HLA alleles, especially DR and DQ, strongly co-occurred. A further reported finding was that TCR beta sequences accurately predicted the HLA-A and HLA-B alleles for most subjects in the first cohort. The classifier was reported to diagnose cytomegalovirus status with high specificity and sensitivity in both the original cohort and the validation cohort. Some IMGT-functional V segments, including TRBV6-2 and TRBV6-3, could not be told apart with the 87-base-pair reads, so those segments were excluded. Specific HLA alleles were associated with 15,000 to 20,000 TCR beta sequences at a false discovery rate of 0.05 in a later analysis. Compared with the 666-donor mean, donors in an Asian-associated ancestry cluster had fewer N-insertions in productive TCRs, according to a later genetic analysis.

Receptors were amplified or captured by the immunoSEQ multiplex PCR assay. The multiplex PCR relied on a mix of 60 forward primers for TCR Vbeta segments and 13 reverse primers for TCR Jbeta segments. A multiplex PCR assay on genomic DNA amplified the CDR3 region of rearranged TCR beta genes. On the Illumina HiSeq System, the amplified TCR beta libraries were sequenced as 87-base-pair reads. The study's own analysis went as follows. A later analysis tallied 70 million to 100 million unique TCR beta chains across the 610 or so repertoires, and approximately 12 million of those chains were shared by two or more donors. To remove PCR and sequencing errors, raw reads were error-corrected and collapsed into unique sequences using a nearest-neighbor algorithm that merged closely related sequences. Alignment of CDR3 sequences to IMGT reference sequences was used to assign V, D and J gene segments. For a sequence to be retained, at least a six-nucleotide match to both a V gene segment and a J gene segment was required. Rearrangements were classified as productive when the CDR3 lacked stop codons and remained in frame with V and J, and all other rearrangements were classified as non-productive. Following IMGT convention, CDR3 was defined as the stretch from the second conserved V-encoded cysteine up to the conserved J-encoded phenylalanine. Sequences without an unambiguous match to a single V gene segment were excluded from the earlier analysis of several hundred of the donors. An earlier analysis of approximately 590 of the donors classified V segments as functional when productive rearrangements were above 56.7% and as segregating when the standard deviation between donors was above 5%. To diagnose cytomegalovirus status from the catalog of TCR beta chain sequences, a statistical classification framework was built. In a later analysis, TCR nucleotide sequences were compared against IMGT/GENE-DB human TR gene sequences so that V and J genes could be assigned. A later analysis assigned CDR3 sequences and most-parsimonious VDJ recombination scenarios with the TCRdist pipeline. In a later analysis, each TCR beta chain was defined by its CDR3 amino acid sequence together with its V-gene family, and reads without a unique V-gene family were excluded. As a way to deal with suspected cross-contamination and a sequencing artifact, a later analysis dropped hundreds of nucleotide sequences that were highly shared and had low generation probability. A later analysis calculated a clonal expansion index for each public chain from normalized within-repertoire ranks of inferred template counts. In a later analysis, generation probabilities were computed using a VDJ recombination model fitted to out-of-frame rearrangements, and the results were checked against IGoR. In a later analysis, TCR-TCR, TCR-HLA and TCR-CMV co-occurrence was scored with hypergeometric tests, and a repertoire-size bias correction was applied to TCR pairs. A later analysis estimated false discovery rates by permuting HLA or CMV assignments 20 times. In a later analysis, co-occurring TCRs were grouped using DBSCAN, with TCRdist sequence similarity added in when clustering inside HLA-allele-positive subsets. Repertoires with fewer than 30,000 or more than 120,000 public chains were left out of co-occurrence clustering, as were roughly five repertoires with anomalous nucleotide sharing. Not all clones reach the TCRdb copy of this immuneACCESS table, which keeps in-frame sequences only. Checked studies attribute under half of the gap to unresolved V genes and leave the rest unexplained. That table is the source of V, J and clone size, and D and trimming were worked out from the DNA. This sample has over 150,000 clones in its table, and approximately 80% of those were observed once. About 13% of the sample lies in the top ten.

Points on this clone: No antigen is known for it. The input lacks base qualities; no much larger clone sits a single base away.

The sequence derives from a man in his thirties or forties in good health and CMV-seropositive. The sequenced material came from PBMCs. The chain couples TRBV12-5 to TRBJ2-7; TRBD2 fits 14 bases in the junction. The CDR3 protein sequence reads: CASGLGTSGRPSGEQYF. The nucleotide sequence is TGTGCTAGTGGTTTGGGGACTAGCGGGAGGCCCAGTGGGGAGCAGTACTTC.